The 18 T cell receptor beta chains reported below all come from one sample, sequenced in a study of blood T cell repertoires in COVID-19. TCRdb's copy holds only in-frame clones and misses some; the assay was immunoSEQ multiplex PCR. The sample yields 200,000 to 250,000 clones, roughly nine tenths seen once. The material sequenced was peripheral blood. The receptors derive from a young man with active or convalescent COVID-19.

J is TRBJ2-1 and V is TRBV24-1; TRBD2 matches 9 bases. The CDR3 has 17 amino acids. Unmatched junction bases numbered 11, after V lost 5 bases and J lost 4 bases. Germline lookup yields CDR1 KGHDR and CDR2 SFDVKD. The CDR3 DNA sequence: TGTGCCACCAGTGCCTTGACTAGCGGAATAAATTACAATGAGCAGTTCTTC. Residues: CATSALTSGINYNEQFF.

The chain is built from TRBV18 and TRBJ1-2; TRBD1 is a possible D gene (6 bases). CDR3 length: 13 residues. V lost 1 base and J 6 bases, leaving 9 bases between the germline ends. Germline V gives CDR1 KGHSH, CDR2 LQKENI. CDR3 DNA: TGTGCCAGCTCACCACAGGGGGAAAATGGCTACACCTTC. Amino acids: CASSPQGENGYTF. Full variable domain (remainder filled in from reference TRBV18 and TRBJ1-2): NAGVMQNPRHLVRRRGQEARLRCSPMKGHSHVYWYRQLPEEGLKFMVYLQKENIIDESGMPKERFSAEFPKEGPSILRIQQVVRGDSAAYFCASSPQGENGYTFGSGTRLTVV.

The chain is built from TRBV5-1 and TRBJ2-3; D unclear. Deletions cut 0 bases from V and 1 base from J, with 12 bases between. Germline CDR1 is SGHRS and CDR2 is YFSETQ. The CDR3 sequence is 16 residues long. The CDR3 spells CASSLATAGGTDTQYF. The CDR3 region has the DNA TGCGCCAGCAGCTTGGCAACGGCCGGAGGCACAGATACGCAGTATTTT.

The CDR3 loop is CASSYFVIAGGNEQFF. Here the CDR3 DNA reads TGTGCCAGCAGTTACTTCGTAATAGCGGGAGGGAATGAGCAGTTCTTC. V usage is TRBV6-2 or TRBV6-3 and J usage is TRBJ2-1; 11 positions match TRBD2. The CDR3 contains 16 residues. The V segment lost 1 base and the J segment 7 bases; nucleotides outside the gene matches: 6. Per germline, CDR1 MNHEY and CDR2 SVGEGT.

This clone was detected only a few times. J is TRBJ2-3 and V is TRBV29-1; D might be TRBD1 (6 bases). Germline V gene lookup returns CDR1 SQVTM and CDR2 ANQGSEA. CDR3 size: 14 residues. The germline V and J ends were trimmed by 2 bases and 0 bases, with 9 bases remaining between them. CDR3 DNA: TGCAGCGTTGAAACAGGGAGTAGCACAGATACGCAGTATTTT. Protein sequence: CSVETGSSTDTQYF.

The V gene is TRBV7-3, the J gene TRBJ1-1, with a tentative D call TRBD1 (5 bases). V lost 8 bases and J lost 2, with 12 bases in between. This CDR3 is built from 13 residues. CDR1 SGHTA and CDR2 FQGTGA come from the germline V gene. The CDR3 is CASGGARNTEAFF. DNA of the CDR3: TGTGCCAGCGGCGGGGCCCGCAACACTGAAGCTTTCTTT.

The chain's CDR3 is CASSYFPQGSNQPQHF. CDR3 nucleotides: TGTGCCAGCAGTTACTTCCCCCAGGGTAGCAATCAGCCCCAGCATTTT. The chain is built from TRBV6-2 or TRBV6-3 and TRBJ1-5, with a weak D call TRBD1 (5 bases). This CDR3 region has 16 residues. The germline V and J ends were trimmed by 1 base and 0 bases, with 10 bases remaining between them. Per germline, CDR1 MNHEY and CDR2 SVGEGT.

In DNA, the CDR3 is TGTGCCATCAGCGAAGGAGGTCGCGAGCAGTACTTC. Its protein is CAISEGGREQYF. The V and J genes are TRBV10-3 and TRBJ2-7; weak D call: TRBD2 (5 bases). The CDR3 is 12 amino acids. V shed 6 bases and J shed 6 bases, with 12 bases lying between them. Germline CDR1 and CDR2: ENHRY and SYGVKD.

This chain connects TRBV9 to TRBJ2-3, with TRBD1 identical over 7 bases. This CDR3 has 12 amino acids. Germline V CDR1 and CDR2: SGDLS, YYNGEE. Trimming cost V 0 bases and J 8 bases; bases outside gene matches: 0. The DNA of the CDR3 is TGTGCCAGCAGCGTAGGACAGGGTACGCAGTATTTT. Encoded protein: CASSVGQGTQYF.

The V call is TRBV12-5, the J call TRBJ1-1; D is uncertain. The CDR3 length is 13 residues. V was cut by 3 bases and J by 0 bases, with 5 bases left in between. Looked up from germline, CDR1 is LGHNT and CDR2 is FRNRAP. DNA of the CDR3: TGTGCTAGTGGTTTCGGTCTGAACACTGAAGCTTTCTTT. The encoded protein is CASGFGLNTEAFF. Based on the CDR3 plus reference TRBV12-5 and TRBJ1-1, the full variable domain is DARVTQTPRHKVTEMGQEVTMRCQPILGHNTVFWYRQTMMQGLELLAYFRNRAPLDDSGMPKDRFSAEMPDATLATLKIQPSEPRDSAVYFCASGFGLNTEAFFGQGTRLTVV.

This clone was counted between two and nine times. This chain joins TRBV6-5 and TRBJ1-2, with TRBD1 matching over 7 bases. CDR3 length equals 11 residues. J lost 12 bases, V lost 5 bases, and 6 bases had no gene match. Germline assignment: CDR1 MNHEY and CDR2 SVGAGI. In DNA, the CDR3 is TGTGCCAGCAGTCGACAGGGTGCGCACACCTTC. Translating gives CASSRQGAHTF.

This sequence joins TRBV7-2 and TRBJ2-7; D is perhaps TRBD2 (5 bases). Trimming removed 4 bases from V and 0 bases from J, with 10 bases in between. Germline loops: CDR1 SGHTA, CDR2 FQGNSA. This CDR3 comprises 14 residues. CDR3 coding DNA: TGTGCCAGCAGCTCGAGGGCGAGCTCCTACGAGCAGTACTTC. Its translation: CASSSRASSYEQYF.

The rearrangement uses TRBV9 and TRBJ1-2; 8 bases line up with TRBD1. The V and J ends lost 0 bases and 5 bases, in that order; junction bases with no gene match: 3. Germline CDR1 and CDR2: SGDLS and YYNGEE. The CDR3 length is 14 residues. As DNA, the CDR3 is TGTGCCAGCAGCGTAGACAACAGGGGGTATGGCTACACCTTC. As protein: CASSVDNRGYGYTF.

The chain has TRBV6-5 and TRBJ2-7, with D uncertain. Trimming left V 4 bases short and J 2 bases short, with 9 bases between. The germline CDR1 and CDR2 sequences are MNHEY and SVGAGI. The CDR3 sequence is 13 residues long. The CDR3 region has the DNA TGTGCCAGCAGTTCCCCCCACACCTACGAGCAGTACTTC. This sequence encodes CASSSPHTYEQYF.

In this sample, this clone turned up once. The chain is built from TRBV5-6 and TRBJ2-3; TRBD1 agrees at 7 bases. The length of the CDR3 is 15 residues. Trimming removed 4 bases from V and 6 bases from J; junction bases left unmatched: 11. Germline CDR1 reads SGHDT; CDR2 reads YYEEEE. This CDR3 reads CASSRGLTGDDTQYF. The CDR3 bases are TGTGCCAGCAGCAGGGGGCTAACAGGCGATGATACGCAGTATTTT.

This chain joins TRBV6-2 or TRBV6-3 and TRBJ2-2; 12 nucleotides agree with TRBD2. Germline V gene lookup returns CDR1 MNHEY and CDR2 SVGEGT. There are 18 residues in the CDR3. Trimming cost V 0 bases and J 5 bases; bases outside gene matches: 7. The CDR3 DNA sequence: TGTGCCAGCAGTTACTCGACTAGCGGGAGTGGTTGGACCGGGGAGCTGTTTTTT. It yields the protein CASSYSTSGSGWTGELFF.

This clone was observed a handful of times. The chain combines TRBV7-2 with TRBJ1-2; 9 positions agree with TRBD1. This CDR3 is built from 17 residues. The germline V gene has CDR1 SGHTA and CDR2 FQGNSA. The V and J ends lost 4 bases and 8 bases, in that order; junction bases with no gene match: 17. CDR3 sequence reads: CASSSSVTFRDRVGYTF. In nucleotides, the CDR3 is TGTGCCAGCAGCTCCTCTGTCACTTTCCGGGACAGGGTCGGCTACACCTTC.

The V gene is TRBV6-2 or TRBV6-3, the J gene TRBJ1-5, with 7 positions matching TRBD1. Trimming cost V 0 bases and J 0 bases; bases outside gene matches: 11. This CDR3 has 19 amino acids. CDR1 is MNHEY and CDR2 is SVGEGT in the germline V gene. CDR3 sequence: CASSYSARGDPNSNQPQHF. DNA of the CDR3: TGTGCCAGCAGTTACTCTGCCAGGGGGGATCCTAATAGCAATCAGCCCCAGCATTTT.